A selection of T cell receptor beta chains follows, all from one sample in a study of T cells in Graves' hyperthyroidism and ophthalmopathy. Via MiXCR, TCRdb re-called the multiplex PCR reads, giving one row per CDR3 protein. The data hold nearly 600,000 distinct CDR3 sequences, with about 14% observed a single time. Material: blood. These receptor sequences come from a young woman with Graves' ophthalmopathy. CDR3s include the opening cysteine and the closing phenylalanine or tryptophan. D genes are given only for firm matches. The size entry is marked missing in some rows and otherwise reads once, few, many or a size class.

D,V,J,size,CDR3,DNA
.,TRBV7-8,TRBJ1-2,many,CASSLFHPTYGYTF,TGTGCCAGCAGCTTATTCCACCCCACCTATGGCTACACCTTC
TRBD2,TRBV3-1,TRBJ2-3,few,CASSQDLAGGDTQYF,TGTGCCAGCAGCCAAGACCTAGCGGGAGGAGATACGCAGTATTTT
.,TRBV27,TRBJ1-2,few,CASSYSGSGNYGYTF,TGTGCCAGCAGCTACTCCGGGTCTGGAAACTATGGCTACACCTTC
.,TRBV7-2,TRBJ1-1,many,CASSLIRDGSTEAFF,TGTGCCAGCAGCCTCATAAGGGACGGATCCACTGAAGCTTTCTTT
TRBD1,TRBV10-3,TRBJ1-1,.,CAISEGQGAPEAFF,TGTGCCATCAGTGAGGGACAGGGGGCCCCTGAAGCTTTCTTT
.,TRBV6-2/TRBV6-3,TRBJ2-4,.,CASSSDPGTAKNIQYF,TGTGCCAGCAGTTCAGACCCGGGGACGGCCAAAAACATTCAGTACTTC
.,TRBV7-9,TRBJ1-1,many,CASRHRENTEAFF,TGTGCCAGCAGGCACAGGGAGAACACTGAAGCTTTCTTT
.,TRBV24-1,TRBJ2-1,few,CATSDSFRDVSSYNEQFF,TGTGCCACCAGTGACTCATTCCGGGACGTAAGCTCCTACAATGAGCAGTTCTTC
TRBD2,TRBV2,TRBJ2-6,few,CASRETSRTAGANVLTF,TGTGCCAGCAGGGAGACTAGCCGGACTGCTGGGGCCAACGTCCTGACTTTC
.,TRBV12-3/TRBV12-4,TRBJ2-2,many,CASSLAGRGAGELFF,TGTGCCAGCAGTTTAGCCGGCCGCGGGGCCGGGGAGCTGTTTTTT
.,TRBV28,TRBJ2-5,many,CASSSPADLQETQYF,TGTGCCAGCAGTTCGCCCGCTGACTTACAGGAGACCCAGTACTTC
.,TRBV3-1,TRBJ2-1,.,CATTRCGKAFIACSRNEQFF,TGTGCCACGACTCGCTGCGGTAAGGCCTTTATTGCGTGTTCGCGCAATGAGCAGTTCTTC
TRBD1,TRBV28,TRBJ2-7,many,CASPGTGVGGAYEQYF,TGTGCCAGCCCCGGGACAGGGGTCGGGGGTGCCTACGAGCAGTACTTC
.,TRBV20-1,TRBJ1-1,many,CSAAARDTIVFWAFF,TGCAGTGCCGCCGCCCGGGACACTATAGTTTTTTGGGCTTTCTTT
TRBD2,TRBV7-6,TRBJ2-1,many,CASSPTGWRGSSYNEQFF,TGTGCCAGCAGCCCGACCGGCTGGCGGGGGAGCTCCTACAATGAGCAGTTCTTC
.,TRBV2,TRBJ1-5,many,CASSEGPNQPQHF,TGTGCCAGCAGTGAAGGGCCAAATCAGCCCCAGCATTTT
.,TRBV19,TRBJ1-2,many,CASSITAPHSYGYTF,TGTGCCAGTAGTATTACGGCACCCCATAGCTATGGCTACACCTTC